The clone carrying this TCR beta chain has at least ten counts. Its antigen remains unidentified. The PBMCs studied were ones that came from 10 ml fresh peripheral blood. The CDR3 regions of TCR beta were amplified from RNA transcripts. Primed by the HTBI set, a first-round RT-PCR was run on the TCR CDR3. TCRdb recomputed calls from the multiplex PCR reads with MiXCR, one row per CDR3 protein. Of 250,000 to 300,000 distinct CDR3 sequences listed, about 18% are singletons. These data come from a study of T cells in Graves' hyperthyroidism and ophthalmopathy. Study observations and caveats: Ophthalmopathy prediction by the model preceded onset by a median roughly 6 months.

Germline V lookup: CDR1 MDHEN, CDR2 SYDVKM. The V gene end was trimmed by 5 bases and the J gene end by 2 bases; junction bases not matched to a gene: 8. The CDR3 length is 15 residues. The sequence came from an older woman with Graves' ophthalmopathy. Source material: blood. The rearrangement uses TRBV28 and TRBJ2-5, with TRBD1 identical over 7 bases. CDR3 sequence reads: CASSPGDREQETQYF. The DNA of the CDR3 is TGTGCCAGCAGTCCAGGCGACAGGGAACAAGAGACCCAGTACTTC.